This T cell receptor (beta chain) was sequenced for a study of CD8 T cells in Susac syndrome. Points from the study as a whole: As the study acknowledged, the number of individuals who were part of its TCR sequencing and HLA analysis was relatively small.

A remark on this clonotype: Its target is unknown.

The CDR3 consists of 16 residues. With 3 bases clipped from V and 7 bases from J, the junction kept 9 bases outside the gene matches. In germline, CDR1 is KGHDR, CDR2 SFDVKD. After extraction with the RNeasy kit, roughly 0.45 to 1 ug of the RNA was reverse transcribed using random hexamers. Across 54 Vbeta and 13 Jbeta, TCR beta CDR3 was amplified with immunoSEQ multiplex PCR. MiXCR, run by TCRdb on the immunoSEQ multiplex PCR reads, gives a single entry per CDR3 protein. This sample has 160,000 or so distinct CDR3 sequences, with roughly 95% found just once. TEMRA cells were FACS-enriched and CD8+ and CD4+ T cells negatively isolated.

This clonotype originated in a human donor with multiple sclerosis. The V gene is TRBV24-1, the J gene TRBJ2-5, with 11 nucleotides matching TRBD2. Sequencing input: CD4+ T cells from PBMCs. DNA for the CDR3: TGTGCCACCAGTGATAGGACTAGCGGGCCTGGGGCGACCCAGTACTTC. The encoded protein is CATSDRTSGPGATQYF.